This TCR beta chain was sequenced for a study of blood T cell repertoires in COVID-19. The CDR3 length is 13 residues. Germline assignment: CDR1 SGDLS and CDR2 YYNGEE. V gave up 4 bases and J gave up 3 bases; unmatched junction bases: 3. This clone has a single count. Data came from immunoSEQ multiplex PCR; TCRdb stores just in-frame clones and leaves some out. The table lists fewer than 300,000 clones, 70% to 90% of them singletons. Sequencing was performed on peripheral blood. The rearrangement uses TRBV9 and TRBJ2-5; 7 nucleotides line up with TRBD2. This TCR was sampled from a woman in her 30s with acute or convalescent COVID-19. The CDR3, as DNA: TGTGCCAGCAGCTCCGGGACTAAAGAGACCCAGTACTTC. This encodes CASSSGTKETQYF.